Given below is one T cell receptor beta chain in context. Sequencing used immunoSEQ multiplex PCR; TCRdb keeps in-frame clones, though not all of them. The sample contains some 30,000 clones, 75% to 90% of which appear only once. The data belong to a study of T cells in narcolepsy. V dropped 8 bases and J dropped 2; count of bases not matched to a gene: 8. This CDR3 spans 14 amino acids. Germline V lookup: CDR1 MDHEN, CDR2 SYDVKM. The chain recombines TRBV28 with TRBJ1-1, with 7 positions matching TRBD1. This receptor was taken from a human donor in good health. The sequenced sample was memory (CD45RA-) CD4+ T cells from blood. CDR3 amino acids: CASGSGQKNTEAFF. CDR3 in DNA: TGTGCCAGCGGCTCGGGACAGAAAAACACTGAAGCTTTCTTT.